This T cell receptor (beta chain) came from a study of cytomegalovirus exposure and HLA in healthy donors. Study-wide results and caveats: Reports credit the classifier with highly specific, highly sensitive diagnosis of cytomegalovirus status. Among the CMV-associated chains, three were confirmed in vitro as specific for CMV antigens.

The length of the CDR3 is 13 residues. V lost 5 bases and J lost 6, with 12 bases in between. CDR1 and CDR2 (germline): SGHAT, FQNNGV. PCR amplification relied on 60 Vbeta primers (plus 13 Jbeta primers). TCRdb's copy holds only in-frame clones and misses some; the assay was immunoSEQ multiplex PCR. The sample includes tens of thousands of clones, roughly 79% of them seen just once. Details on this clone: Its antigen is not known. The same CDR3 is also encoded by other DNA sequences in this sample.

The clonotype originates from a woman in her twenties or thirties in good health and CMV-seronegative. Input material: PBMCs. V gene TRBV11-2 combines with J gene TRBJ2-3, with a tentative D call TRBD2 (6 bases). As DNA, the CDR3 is TGTGCCAGCAGCCCCGCACGGGGGGATACGCAGTATTTT. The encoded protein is CASSPARGDTQYF.